Listed below are T cell receptor beta chains from one sample, sequenced in a study of OX40 agonist ivuxolimab in advanced cancers. Measured with immunoSEQ multiplex PCR; TCRdb has only the in-frame clones, and not every one. The top ten clones hold around 0.44% of a sample with approximately 84,000 clones, about nine tenths of them seen once. Specimen: CD4+ or CD8+ T cells sorted from blood, collected in a trial of the OX40 agonist ivuxolimab. These receptor sequences come from an adult with an advanced solid tumor such as melanoma, head and neck, liver or kidney cancer. Both conserved end residues are part of each CDR3. Each record gives: V gene, clone size, J gene, D gene, CDR3 protein, CDR3 DNA. A D gene is named only where the DNA matches it firmly. The size field is filled for only some rows; it gives once, few, many or a size class.

V gene: TRBV5-1; clone size: once; J gene: TRBJ2-1; D gene: TRBD1; CDR3 protein: CASRRTGILNEQFF; CDR3 DNA: TGCGCCAGCAGAAGGACAGGGATTTTAAATGAGCAGTTCTTC
V gene: TRBV4-2; clone size: -; J gene: TRBJ2-7; D gene: TRBD2; CDR3 protein: CASSRDGTSGGARPYEQYF; CDR3 DNA: TGTGCCAGCAGCCGAGACGGGACTAGCGGGGGGGCACGCCCCTACGAGCAGTACTTC
V gene: TRBV27; clone size: -; J gene: TRBJ2-5; D gene: -; CDR3 protein: CASSLSRGPQETQYF; CDR3 DNA: TGTGCCAGCAGTTTATCCCGGGGGCCCCAAGAGACCCAGTACTTC
V gene: TRBV29-1; clone size: -; J gene: TRBJ2-3; D gene: -; CDR3 protein: CSVGSSTSTDTQYF; CDR3 DNA: TGCAGCGTAGGGAGCAGCACTAGCACAGATACGCAGTATTTT
V gene: TRBV7-2; clone size: -; J gene: TRBJ2-1; D gene: TRBD2; CDR3 protein: CASSLASGGSNEQFF; CDR3 DNA: TGTGCCAGCAGCTTAGCATCTGGCGGGAGTAATGAGCAGTTCTTC
V gene: TRBV28; clone size: -; J gene: TRBJ2-2; D gene: TRBD2; CDR3 protein: CASSQSGGANTGELFF; CDR3 DNA: TGTGCCAGCAGTCAAAGCGGGGGCGCGAACACCGGGGAGCTGTTTTTT
V gene: TRBV2; clone size: -; J gene: TRBJ1-5; D gene: -; CDR3 protein: CASSEGGSDRWPQHF; CDR3 DNA: TGTGCCAGCAGTGAAGGGGGAAGCGACAGATGGCCCCAGCATTTT
V gene: TRBV7-7; clone size: -; J gene: TRBJ2-1; D gene: TRBD2; CDR3 protein: CASSLGLAGGHDEQFF; CDR3 DNA: TGTGCTAGCAGCTTAGGACTAGCGGGGGGGCATGATGAGCAGTTCTTC
V gene: TRBV7-9; clone size: -; J gene: TRBJ2-5; D gene: -; CDR3 protein: CASSLGARPPSQETQYF; CDR3 DNA: TGTGCCAGCAGCTTAGGGGCACGGCCCCCAAGCCAAGAGACCCAGTACTTC
V gene: TRBV25-1; clone size: -; J gene: TRBJ1-2; D gene: -; CDR3 protein: CASSEWAYGYTF; CDR3 DNA: TGTGCCAGCAGTGAATGGGCCTATGGCTACACCTTC
V gene: TRBV5-1; clone size: -; J gene: TRBJ2-3; D gene: TRBD1; CDR3 protein: CASSLGRGITDTQYF; CDR3 DNA: TGCGCCAGCAGCTTGGGCAGGGGGATTACAGATACGCAGTATTTT
V gene: TRBV11-3; clone size: -; J gene: TRBJ1-1; D gene: -; CDR3 protein: CASSGGGRNTEAFF; CDR3 DNA: TGTGCCAGCAGCGGGGGAGGGAGGAACACTGAAGCTTTCTTT
V gene: TRBV6-5; clone size: -; J gene: TRBJ1-2; D gene: TRBD1; CDR3 protein: CASSPTGGNYGYTF; CDR3 DNA: TGTGCCAGCAGCCCAACAGGGGGCAACTATGGCTACACCTTC
V gene: TRBV6-4; clone size: -; J gene: TRBJ2-7; D gene: TRBD2; CDR3 protein: CASSVASGYEQYF; CDR3 DNA: TGTGCCAGCAGTGTGGCTAGCGGCTACGAGCAGTACTTC
V gene: TRBV25-1; clone size: -; J gene: TRBJ1-5; D gene: -; CDR3 protein: CASSEYQTDQPQHF; CDR3 DNA: TGTGCCAGCAGTGAATATCAAACCGATCAGCCCCAGCATTTT
V gene: TRBV5-4; clone size: -; J gene: TRBJ2-3; D gene: -; CDR3 protein: CASSLDRKDTQYF; CDR3 DNA: TGTGCCAGCAGCTTGGACCGTAAAGATACGCAGTATTTT
V gene: TRBV28; clone size: -; J gene: TRBJ1-2; D gene: -; CDR3 protein: CASINDRSYGYTF; CDR3 DNA: TGTGCCAGCATCAACGACAGGTCCTATGGCTACACCTTC
V gene: TRBV10-3; clone size: -; J gene: TRBJ2-5; D gene: TRBD1; CDR3 protein: CAISESQGAQTQETQYF; CDR3 DNA: TGTGCCATCAGTGAGTCTCAGGGGGCCCAGACCCAAGAGACCCAGTACTTC
V gene: TRBV2; clone size: -; J gene: TRBJ1-1; D gene: -; CDR3 protein: CASSVGRGYTEAFF; CDR3 DNA: TGTGCCAGCAGTGTAGGGAGGGGGTACACTGAAGCTTTCTTT
V gene: TRBV6-5; clone size: -; J gene: TRBJ2-7; D gene: -; CDR3 protein: CASSSPPGRIPYEQYF; CDR3 DNA: TGTGCCAGCAGTTCTCCCCCGGGAAGGATACCCTACGAGCAGTACTTC
V gene: TRBV7-8; clone size: -; J gene: TRBJ1-5; D gene: TRBD1; CDR3 protein: CASSVGTGVLQPQHF; CDR3 DNA: TGTGCCAGCAGCGTCGGGACAGGGGTCCTTCAGCCCCAGCATTTT
V gene: TRBV5-1; clone size: -; J gene: TRBJ1-1; D gene: -; CDR3 protein: CVSSWEQYTEAFF; CDR3 DNA: TGCGTCAGCAGCTGGGAACAGTACACTGAAGCTTTCTTT
V gene: TRBV7-9; clone size: -; J gene: TRBJ2-5; D gene: -; CDR3 protein: CASSPKRRVQETQYF; CDR3 DNA: TGTGCCAGCAGCCCAAAGAGGCGGGTTCAAGAGACCCAGTACTTC
V gene: TRBV19; clone size: -; J gene: TRBJ2-7; D gene: -; CDR3 protein: CASSPVWNSYEQYF; CDR3 DNA: TGTGCCAGTAGTCCAGTGTGGAACTCCTACGAGCAGTACTTC
V gene: TRBV25-1; clone size: -; J gene: TRBJ2-1; D gene: TRBD2; CDR3 protein: CASSRSSGRNEQFF; CDR3 DNA: TGTGCCAGCAGTAGGTCAAGCGGGAGAAATGAGCAGTTCTTC
V gene: TRBV10-3; clone size: once; J gene: TRBJ2-5; D gene: TRBD1; CDR3 protein: CAISDGTEQETQYF; CDR3 DNA: TGTGCCATCAGTGACGGGACAGAGCAAGAGACCCAGTACTTC
V gene: TRBV27; clone size: -; J gene: TRBJ1-6; D gene: -; CDR3 protein: CASSPGSYNSPLHF; CDR3 DNA: TGTGCCAGCAGTCCAGGATCCTATAATTCACCCCTCCACTTT
V gene: TRBV6-1; clone size: -; J gene: TRBJ1-5; D gene: -; CDR3 protein: CASSPPGEPQHF; CDR3 DNA: TGTGCCAGCAGTCCACCCGGTGAGCCCCAGCATTTT
V gene: TRBV7-6; clone size: -; J gene: TRBJ2-5; D gene: TRBD1; CDR3 protein: CASSLDRGGETQYF; CDR3 DNA: TGTGCCAGCAGCCTGGACAGGGGGGGAGAGACCCAGTACTTC
V gene: TRBV7-3; clone size: -; J gene: TRBJ2-1; D gene: -; CDR3 protein: CASSLGQGTGEQFF; CDR3 DNA: TGTGCCAGCAGCTTAGGGCAGGGTACGGGTGAGCAGTTCTTC
V gene: TRBV7-2; clone size: -; J gene: TRBJ2-1; D gene: -; CDR3 protein: CASSPPTGHPYNEQFF; CDR3 DNA: TGTGCCAGCAGCCCCCCCACAGGGCATCCCTACAATGAGCAGTTCTTC
V gene: TRBV5-4; clone size: -; J gene: TRBJ1-2; D gene: -; CDR3 protein: CASSFRTSTLYGYTF; CDR3 DNA: TGTGCCAGCAGCTTCAGGACTTCCACCCTCTACGGCTACACCTTC
V gene: TRBV11-2; clone size: -; J gene: TRBJ1-4; D gene: -; CDR3 protein: CASSSDSPIEKLFF; CDR3 DNA: TGTGCCAGCAGCTCGGACAGCCCTATTGAAAAACTGTTTTTT
V gene: TRBV27; clone size: -; J gene: TRBJ1-2; D gene: -; CDR3 protein: CASSSIDRRGGYTF; CDR3 DNA: TGTGCCAGCAGTTCTATTGACCGCCGGGGGGGCTACACCTTC
V gene: TRBV6-5; clone size: -; J gene: TRBJ2-5; D gene: TRBD2; CDR3 protein: CASSSSLATQETQYF; CDR3 DNA: TGTGCCAGCAGCTCCTCACTAGCGACCCAAGAGACCCAGTACTTC
V gene: TRBV19; clone size: -; J gene: TRBJ1-1; D gene: TRBD1; CDR3 protein: CASLPQGAITEAFF; CDR3 DNA: TGTGCCAGCCTTCCCCAGGGGGCCATCACTGAAGCTTTCTTT
V gene: TRBV7-2; clone size: -; J gene: TRBJ2-7; D gene: -; CDR3 protein: CASSLVLRGYEQYF; CDR3 DNA: TGTGCCAGCAGCTTAGTACTAAGGGGCTACGAGCAGTACTTC
V gene: TRBV7-9; clone size: -; J gene: TRBJ1-1; D gene: TRBD1; CDR3 protein: CASSSQGDTEAFF; CDR3 DNA: TGTGCCAGCAGCTCACAGGGGGACACTGAAGCTTTCTTT
V gene: TRBV6-5; clone size: -; J gene: TRBJ2-1; D gene: -; CDR3 protein: CASRLTDSLNNEQFF; CDR3 DNA: TGTGCCAGCAGACTAACGGACTCTCTTAACAATGAGCAGTTCTTC
V gene: TRBV7-2; clone size: -; J gene: TRBJ2-7; D gene: TRBD2; CDR3 protein: CASSFQRGGANEQYF; CDR3 DNA: TGTGCCAGCAGCTTCCAGCGGGGGGGTGCGAACGAGCAGTACTTC
V gene: TRBV7-9; clone size: -; J gene: TRBJ1-4; D gene: -; CDR3 protein: CASSVGVDSEKLFF; CDR3 DNA: TGTGCCAGCAGCGTGGGGGTAGATAGTGAAAAACTGTTTTTT
V gene: TRBV2; clone size: -; J gene: TRBJ2-7; D gene: TRBD1; CDR3 protein: CASTGDRTYEQYF; CDR3 DNA: TGTGCCAGCACCGGGGACAGAACCTACGAGCAGTACTTC
V gene: TRBV18; clone size: -; J gene: TRBJ1-1; D gene: -; CDR3 protein: CASSPQGDTEAFF; CDR3 DNA: TGTGCCAGCTCACCCCAGGGAGACACTGAAGCTTTCTTT
V gene: TRBV9; clone size: -; J gene: TRBJ2-2; D gene: TRBD1; CDR3 protein: CASSAQGTELFF; CDR3 DNA: TGTGCCAGCAGTGCACAGGGGACGGAGCTGTTTTTT
V gene: TRBV5-6; clone size: few; J gene: TRBJ2-5; D gene: -; CDR3 protein: CASSKGPGVYQETQYF; CDR3 DNA: TGTGCCAGCAGCAAGGGGCCCGGTGTCTACCAAGAGACCCAGTACTTC
V gene: TRBV4-2; clone size: -; J gene: TRBJ2-3; D gene: TRBD2; CDR3 protein: CASSQDVTSGSDTQYF; CDR3 DNA: TGTGCCAGCAGCCAAGATGTGACTAGCGGGAGCGATACGCAGTATTTT
V gene: TRBV28; clone size: once; J gene: TRBJ1-1; D gene: -; CDR3 protein: CASSLDWGWMAFF; CDR3 DNA: TGTGCCAGCAGTTTAGACTGGGGGTGGATGGCTTTCTTT
V gene: TRBV6-5; clone size: -; J gene: TRBJ1-5; D gene: -; CDR3 protein: CASSLEGVPSNQPQHF; CDR3 DNA: TGTGCCAGCAGTTTAGAAGGAGTACCTAGCAATCAGCCCCAGCATTTT
V gene: TRBV4-1; clone size: -; J gene: TRBJ2-3; D gene: -; CDR3 protein: CASSLTDTQYF; CDR3 DNA: TGCGCCAGCAGCCTCACAGATACGCAGTATTTT
V gene: TRBV19; clone size: -; J gene: TRBJ2-7; D gene: TRBD1; CDR3 protein: CASSIIKGAHYEQYF; CDR3 DNA: TGTGCCAGTAGTATAATCAAGGGGGCGCACTACGAGCAGTACTTC
V gene: TRBV30; clone size: -; J gene: TRBJ1-3; D gene: -; CDR3 protein: CAWRHGTASGNTIYF; CDR3 DNA: TGTGCCTGGAGGCACGGAACAGCCTCTGGAAACACCATATATTTT
V gene: TRBV28; clone size: -; J gene: TRBJ2-7; D gene: -; CDR3 protein: CASSQPIIEQYF; CDR3 DNA: TGTGCCAGCAGTCAACCTATCATCGAGCAGTACTTC
V gene: TRBV6-1; clone size: -; J gene: TRBJ2-3; D gene: -; CDR3 protein: CASSGIGARIDTQYF; CDR3 DNA: TGTGCCAGCAGTGGAATAGGGGCCAGGATCGATACGCAGTATTTT
V gene: TRBV5-8; clone size: -; J gene: TRBJ1-4; D gene: -; CDR3 protein: CASSLQGIGGKLFF; CDR3 DNA: TGTGCCAGCAGCCTACAGGGTATAGGAGGAAAACTGTTTTTT
V gene: TRBV5-4; clone size: -; J gene: TRBJ2-1; D gene: TRBD2; CDR3 protein: CASSATAGVWEQFF; CDR3 DNA: TGTGCCAGCAGCGCGACAGCGGGAGTCTGGGAGCAGTTCTTC